This T cell receptor (beta chain) was sequenced for a study of cytotoxic CD8 clonotypes in ibrutinib-treated CLL. Background on the study: Partial response occurred in approximately 25 patients and complete response in 2; at median roughly 74 months, 14 remained remitted and approximately twelve progressed.

Study outcomes and limitations: Baseline clonality was higher than in age-matched healthy donors and moved in step with circulating CD8+ T-cell counts.

A word on this clone: The antigen is not known.

The junction had 3 bases not matched to a gene; V was cut back by 0 bases and J by 3 bases. The CDR3 runs 15 residues. Germline V lookup: CDR1 KGHSH, CDR2 LQKENI. About 2.2 micrograms of genomic DNA, which was extracted from cryopreserved PBMCs, served as the material used for the TCR beta libraries. The repertoire was sequenced with immunoSEQ multiplex PCR; TCRdb's copy has only in-frame clones and lacks some. Of 150,000 or so clones listed, more than 70% were seen once; the top ten hold approximately 7.6%. This receptor was taken from a human donor with chronic lymphocytic leukemia. This sample comprised PBMCs, obtained after 36 months of ibrutinib treatment. The chain combines TRBV18 with TRBJ2-7; 9 positions match TRBD2. The CDR3 sequence is CASSPPGTSSYEQYF. DNA for the CDR3: TGTGCCAGCTCACCACCCGGGACTAGCAGCTACGAGCAGTACTTC.